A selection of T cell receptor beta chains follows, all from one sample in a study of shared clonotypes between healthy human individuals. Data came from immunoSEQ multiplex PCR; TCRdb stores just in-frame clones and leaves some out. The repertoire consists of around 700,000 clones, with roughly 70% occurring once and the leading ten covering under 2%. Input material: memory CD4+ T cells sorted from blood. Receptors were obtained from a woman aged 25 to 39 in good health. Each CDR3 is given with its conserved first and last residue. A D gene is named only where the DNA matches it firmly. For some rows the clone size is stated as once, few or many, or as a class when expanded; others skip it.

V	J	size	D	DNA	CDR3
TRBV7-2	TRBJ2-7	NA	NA	TGTGCCAGCAGCCGCCCCCCGGGGACCTACGAGCAGTACTTC	CASSRPPGTYEQYF
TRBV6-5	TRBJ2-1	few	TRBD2	TGTGCCAGCAGTTACTCGAGCGGGAGTTACAATGAGCAGTTCTTC	CASSYSSGSYNEQFF
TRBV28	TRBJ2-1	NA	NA	TGTGCCAGCAGTCCGCCCTTGGGTGAGCAGTTCTTC	CASSPPLGEQFF
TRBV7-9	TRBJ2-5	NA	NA	TGTGCCAGCAGCTTAGCCGCGCAGGGACCGAAGGAGACCCAGTACTTC	CASSLAAQGPKETQYF
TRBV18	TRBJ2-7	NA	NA	TGTGCCAGCGGACCCGACGGCTCCTACGAGCAGTACTTC	CASGPDGSYEQYF
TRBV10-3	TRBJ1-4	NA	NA	TGTGCCATCAGTGAGTCGGGGCTTTCTAGGGCCTCGCTGTCTAATGAAAAACTGTTTTTT	CAISESGLSRASLSNEKLFF
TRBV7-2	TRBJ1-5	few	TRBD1	TGTGCCAGCAGCTTTACCGGTACAGGGGTGAATCAGCCCCAGCATTTT	CASSFTGTGVNQPQHF
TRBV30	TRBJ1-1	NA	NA	TGTGCCTTCCAACAGGGTATAAGGCACCCTGAAGCTTTCTTT	CAFQQGIRHPEAFF
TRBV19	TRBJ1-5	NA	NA	TGTGCCAGTAGACCCCTCCCCGGGGAGTTACAGCCCCAGCATTTT	CASRPLPGELQPQHF
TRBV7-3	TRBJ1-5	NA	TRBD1	TGTGCCAGCAGCTTATATGTGACAGGGGTTCAGCCCCAGCATTTT	CASSLYVTGVQPQHF
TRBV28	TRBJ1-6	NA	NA	TGTGCCAGCAGTTCCCAGGGACGAGCACCCCTCCACTTT	CASSSQGRAPLHF
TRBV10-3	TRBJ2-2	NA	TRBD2	TGTGCCATCAGTGAGTCGGGATGGAGCCTCGGGACTAGCTACACCGGGGAGCTGTTTTTT	CAISESGWSLGTSYTGELFF
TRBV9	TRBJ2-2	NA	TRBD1	TGTGCCAGCAGCCAGACAGGGGGAGACACCGGGGAGCTGTTTTTT	CASSQTGGDTGELFF
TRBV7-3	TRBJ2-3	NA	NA	TGTGCCAGCAGCTTAAGCGGCGGCACAGATACGCAGTATTTT	CASSLSGGTDTQYF
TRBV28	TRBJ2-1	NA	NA	TGTGCCAGCATGGAGCGGCCCAATGAGCAGTTCTTC	CASMERPNEQFF
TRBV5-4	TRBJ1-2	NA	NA	TGTGCCAGCAGCTCCCGGGGGAGGGAAGACGGCTACACCTTC	CASSSRGREDGYTF
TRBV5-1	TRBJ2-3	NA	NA	TGCGCCAGCAGCTTCGGCAGATCCACAGATACGCAGTATTTT	CASSFGRSTDTQYF
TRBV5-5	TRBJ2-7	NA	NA	TGTGCCAGCAGCTTGGTGGGGGTTAGCGACGAGCAGTACTTC	CASSLVGVSDEQYF
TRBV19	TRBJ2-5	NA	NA	TGTGCCAGTAGTAACCGGGAACTACCCCAAGAGACCCAGTACTTC	CASSNRELPQETQYF
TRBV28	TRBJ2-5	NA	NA	TGTGCCAGCAGTTCAGTTTTCAGGGGAGAGACCCAGTACTTC	CASSSVFRGETQYF